This T cell receptor beta chain was recorded in a study of OX40 agonist ivuxolimab in advanced cancers. Study-level background: All patients had ivuxolimab intravenously every 2 weeks at 0.01 to 10 mg/kg. Patients enrolled in dose escalation were diagnosed with hepatocellular carcinoma, melanoma, renal cell or head and neck cancer.

Regarding this clone: What it recognizes is unknown.

This CDR3 is built from 16 residues. V lost 5 bases and J 0 bases, leaving 14 bases between the germline ends. Germline values: CDR1 SGHVS, CDR2 FNYEAQ. The assay was immunoSEQ multiplex PCR, and TCRdb's table has in-frame clones only and misses some. This repertoire shows more than 60,000 clones, more than 85% found once; its top ten account for around 1.2%. Study results and caveats: Low levels of normalized T-cell clonal expansion also appeared in some nonresponders. At 0.1 to 3.0 mg/kg, CD4+ and CD8+ blood T cells expanded clonally by week 6.

The clonotype comes from an adult with an advanced solid tumor such as melanoma, head and neck, liver or kidney cancer. This specimen consisted of CD4+ or CD8+ T cells sorted from blood, obtained in a trial of the OX40 agonist ivuxolimab. The V gene is TRBV7-6, the J gene TRBJ1-3; D perhaps matches TRBD1 (6 bases). The CDR3 sequence: CASSPRGAYSGNTIYF. The CDR3 DNA is TGTGCCAGCAGCCCCAGGGGAGCTTACTCTGGAAACACCATATATTTT.